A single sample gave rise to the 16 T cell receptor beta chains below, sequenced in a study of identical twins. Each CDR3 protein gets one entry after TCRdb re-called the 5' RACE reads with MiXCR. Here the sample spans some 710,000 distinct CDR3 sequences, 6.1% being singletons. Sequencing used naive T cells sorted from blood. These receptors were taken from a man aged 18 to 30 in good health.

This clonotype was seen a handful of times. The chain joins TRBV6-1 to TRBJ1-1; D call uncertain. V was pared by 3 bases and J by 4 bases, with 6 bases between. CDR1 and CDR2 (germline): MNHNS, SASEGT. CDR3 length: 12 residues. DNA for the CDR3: TGTGCCAGCAGTGAGCAGCTCACTGAAGCTTTCTTT. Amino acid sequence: CASSEQLTEAFF.

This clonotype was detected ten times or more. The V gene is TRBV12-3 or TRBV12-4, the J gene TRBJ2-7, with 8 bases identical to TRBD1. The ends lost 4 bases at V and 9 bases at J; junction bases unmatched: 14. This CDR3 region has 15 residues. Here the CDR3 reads CASSSGQAAGFGQYF. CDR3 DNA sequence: TGTGCCAGCAGTTCGGGACAGGCGGCCGGATTTGGGCAGTACTTC.

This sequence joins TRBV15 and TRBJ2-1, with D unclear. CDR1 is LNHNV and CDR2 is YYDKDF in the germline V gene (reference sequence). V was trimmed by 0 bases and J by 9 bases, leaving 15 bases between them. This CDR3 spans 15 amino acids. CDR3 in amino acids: CATSRDRALRSEQFF. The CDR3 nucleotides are TGTGCCACCAGCAGAGATCGAGCTCTTCGGAGTGAGCAGTTCTTC.

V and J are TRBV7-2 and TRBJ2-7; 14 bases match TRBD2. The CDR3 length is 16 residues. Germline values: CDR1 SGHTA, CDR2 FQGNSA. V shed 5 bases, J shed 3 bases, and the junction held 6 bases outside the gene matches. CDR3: CASSGRLAGGIYEQYF. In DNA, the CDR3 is TGTGCCAGCAGCGGCCGACTAGCGGGAGGGATCTACGAGCAGTACTTC.

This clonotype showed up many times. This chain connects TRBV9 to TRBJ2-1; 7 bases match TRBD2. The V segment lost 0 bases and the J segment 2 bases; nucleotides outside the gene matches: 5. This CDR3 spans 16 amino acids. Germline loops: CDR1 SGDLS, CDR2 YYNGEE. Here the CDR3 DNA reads TGTGCCAGCAGCGTAGGAAGCGGGGCCACCTACAATGAGCAGTTCTTC. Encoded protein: CASSVGSGATYNEQFF.

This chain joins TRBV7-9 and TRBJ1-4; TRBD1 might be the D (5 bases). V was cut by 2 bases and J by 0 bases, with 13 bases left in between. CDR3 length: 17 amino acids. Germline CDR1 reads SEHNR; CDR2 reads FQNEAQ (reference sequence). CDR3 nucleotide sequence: TGTGCCAGCAGCTTATTGGGGGAGCGTCCAACTAATGAAAAACTGTTTTTT. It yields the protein CASSLLGERPTNEKLFF.

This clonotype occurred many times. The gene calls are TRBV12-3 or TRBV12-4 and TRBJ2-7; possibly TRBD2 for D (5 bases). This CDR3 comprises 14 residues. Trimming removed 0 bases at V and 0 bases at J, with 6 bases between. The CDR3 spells CASSLAGVSYEQYV. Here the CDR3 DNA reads TGTGCCAGCAGTTTAGCGGGAGTCTCCTACGAGCAGTACGTC.

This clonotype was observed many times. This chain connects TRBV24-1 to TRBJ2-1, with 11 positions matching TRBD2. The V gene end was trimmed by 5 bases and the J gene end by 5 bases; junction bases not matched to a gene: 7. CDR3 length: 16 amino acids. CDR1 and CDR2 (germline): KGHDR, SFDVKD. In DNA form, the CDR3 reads TGTGCCACCAGTGGCGCGACTAGCGGGAAAAACAATGAGCAGTTCTTC. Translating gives CATSGATSGKNNEQFF.

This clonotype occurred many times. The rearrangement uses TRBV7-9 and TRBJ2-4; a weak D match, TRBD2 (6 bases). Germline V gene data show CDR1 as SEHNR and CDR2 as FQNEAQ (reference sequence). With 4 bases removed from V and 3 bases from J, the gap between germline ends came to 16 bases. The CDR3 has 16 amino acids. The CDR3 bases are TGTGCCAGCAGCTACGGGACTCCAGATGTCAAAAACATTCAGTACTTC. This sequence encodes CASSYGTPDVKNIQYF.

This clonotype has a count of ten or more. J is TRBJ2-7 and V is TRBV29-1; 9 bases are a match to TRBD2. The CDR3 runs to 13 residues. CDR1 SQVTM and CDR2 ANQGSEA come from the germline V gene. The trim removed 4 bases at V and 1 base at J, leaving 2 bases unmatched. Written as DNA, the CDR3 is TGCAGCGTTGGGCTAGCGGGGTCCTACGAGCAGTACTTC. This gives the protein CSVGLAGSYEQYF.

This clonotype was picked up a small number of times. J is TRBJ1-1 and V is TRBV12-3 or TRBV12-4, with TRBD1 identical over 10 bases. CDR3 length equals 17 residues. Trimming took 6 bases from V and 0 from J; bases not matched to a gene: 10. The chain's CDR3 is CASRRRDRGMVNTEAFF. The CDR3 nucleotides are TGTGCCAGCAGACGACGGGACAGGGGTATGGTGAACACTGAAGCTTTCTTT.

The CDR3 DNA reads as TGTGCCAGCAGCTTAACGGGACAGGGGGCGTGGGGGGCCAACGTCCTGACTTTC. It yields the protein CASSLTGQGAWGANVLTF. This chain joins TRBV7-3 and TRBJ2-6; TRBD1 aligns across 12 bases. The CDR3 loop spans 18 amino acids. Germline-derived CDR1 and CDR2 are SGHTA and FQGTGA. V lost 0 bases and J lost 4; bases outside the gene matches: 4.

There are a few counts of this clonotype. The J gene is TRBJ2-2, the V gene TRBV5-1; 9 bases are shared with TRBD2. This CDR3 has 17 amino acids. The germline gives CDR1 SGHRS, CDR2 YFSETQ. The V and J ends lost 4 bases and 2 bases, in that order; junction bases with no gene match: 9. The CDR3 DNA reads TGCGCCAGCAGCCCGGGAGCTAGCGGGGTTAACACCGGGGAGCTGTTTTTT. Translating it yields CASSPGASGVNTGELFF.

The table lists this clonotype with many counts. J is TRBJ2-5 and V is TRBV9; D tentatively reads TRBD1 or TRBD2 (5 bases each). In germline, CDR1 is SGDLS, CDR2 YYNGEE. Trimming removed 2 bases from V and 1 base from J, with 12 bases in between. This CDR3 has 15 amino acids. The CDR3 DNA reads TGTGCCAGCAGCGTTCAGGGAGAGGCCCAAGAGACCCAGTACTTC. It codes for CASSVQGEAQETQYF. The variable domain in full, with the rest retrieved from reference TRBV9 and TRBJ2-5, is DSGVTQTPKHLITATGQRVTLRCSPRSGDLSVYWYQQSLDQGLQFLIQYYNGEERAKGNILERFSAQQFPDLHSELNLSSLELGDSALYFCASSVQGEAQETQYFGPGTRLLVL.

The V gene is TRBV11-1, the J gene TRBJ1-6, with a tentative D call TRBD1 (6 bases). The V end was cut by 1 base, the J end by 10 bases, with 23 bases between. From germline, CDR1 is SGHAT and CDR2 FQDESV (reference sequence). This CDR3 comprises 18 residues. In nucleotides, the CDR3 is TGTGCCAGCAGCTTAGACCCAGCCAGGGGACAAGAGAACTCACCCCTCCACTTT. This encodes CASSLDPARGQENSPLHF.

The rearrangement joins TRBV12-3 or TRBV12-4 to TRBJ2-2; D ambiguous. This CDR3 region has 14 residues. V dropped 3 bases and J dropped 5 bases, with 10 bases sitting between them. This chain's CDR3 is CASSLARLTGELFF. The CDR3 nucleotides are TGTGCCAGCAGTTTGGCCAGGTTAACCGGGGAGCTGTTTTTT.